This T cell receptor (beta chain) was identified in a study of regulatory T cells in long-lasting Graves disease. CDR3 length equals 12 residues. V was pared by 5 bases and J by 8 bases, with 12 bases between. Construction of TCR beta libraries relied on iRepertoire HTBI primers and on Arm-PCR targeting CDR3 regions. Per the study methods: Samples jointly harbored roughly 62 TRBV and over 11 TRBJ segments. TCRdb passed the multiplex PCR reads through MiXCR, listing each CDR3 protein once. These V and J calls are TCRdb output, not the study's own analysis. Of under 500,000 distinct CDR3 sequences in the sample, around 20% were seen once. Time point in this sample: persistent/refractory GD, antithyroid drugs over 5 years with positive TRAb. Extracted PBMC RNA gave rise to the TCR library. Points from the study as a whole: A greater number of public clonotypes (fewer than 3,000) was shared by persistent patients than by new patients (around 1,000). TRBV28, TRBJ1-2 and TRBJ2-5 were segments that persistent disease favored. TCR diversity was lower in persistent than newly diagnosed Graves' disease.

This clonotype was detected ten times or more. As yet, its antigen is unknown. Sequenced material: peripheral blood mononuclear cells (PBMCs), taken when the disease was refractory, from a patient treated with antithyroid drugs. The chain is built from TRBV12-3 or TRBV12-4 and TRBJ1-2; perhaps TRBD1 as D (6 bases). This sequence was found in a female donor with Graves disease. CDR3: CASSPGVVGYTF. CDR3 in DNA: TGTGCCAGCAGTCCAGGGGTAGTGGGCTACACCTTC.